This T cell receptor beta chain was found in a study of cytomegalovirus exposure and HLA in healthy donors. Study-wide results and limits: Previously analyzed data showed that most TCR beta V segments were productive at a frequency of about 87% or about 30%. Later, an analysis found that common viral pathogens appeared to be linked with several of the most significant clusters.

Amplification used 60 Vbeta primers and 13 Jbeta primers. The table came from immunoSEQ multiplex PCR; TCRdb's copy has only in-frame clones and leaves some out. The data hold about 110,000 clones, with 60% to 75% observed a single time. Germline assignment: CDR1 MNHEY and CDR2 SVGAGI. This CDR3 region has 13 residues. Trimming left V 2 bases short and J 4 bases short, with 6 bases between. As for this clone: Its antigen is still unknown.

This chain joins TRBV6-5 and TRBJ1-5, with no clear D. The clonotype originates from a man aged 40-55 years in good health and CMV-seropositive. The sequenced sample was PBMCs. The CDR3 here is CASSYGENQPQHF. For the CDR3, the DNA is TGTGCCAGCAGTTACGGGGAGAATCAGCCCCAGCATTTT.